This TCR beta chain was identified during a study of shared clonotypes between healthy human individuals (dated by TCRdb to about 2020). About the study as a whole: A couple of women and a few men aged 18 to 49 years were included in the cohort. Per donor, three plates each were used for CD4 naive and CD4 memory, two for CD8 naive, and one for CD8 memory. The study deeply sequenced blood TCR repertoires of about five healthy adults to estimate repertoire size and the extent of clonotype sharing between individuals. To increase sequencing depth and limit assay-specific biases, different laboratories used diverse techniques to prepare libraries and sequence TCR repertoires. Leukapheresis yielded between about 0.8 and 9.5 billion PBMCs per donor. Points the paper makes about the study in general: The small number of donors limited the genetic and exposure-history diversity represented. When several donors were compared, the shared fraction of clonotypes was roughly 4.8% for naive CD4, 3.5% to 4% for naive CD8, roughly 2.5% for memory CD4, and 0.4% for memory CD8. Clonotypes shared by all four sorted-subset donors showed higher generation probabilities than non-shared clonotypes. Sampling was limited to blood, and TCR repertoires in tissue likely differ from TCR repertoires in blood. Larger estimated clonotype richness was generally found for naive subsets than for memory subsets. Pairwise subsampling led to the expectation that sequencing depth would affect the degree of clonotype sharing among donors. Incomplete sequencing was indicated by rarefaction of sorted-subset datasets, despite the large sequencing depth.

Using the deep immunoSEQ assay, multiplex PCR amplified TCR CDR3 regions from genomic DNA. Genomic DNA extracted from each cell subset was distributed evenly over all wells of several immunoSEQ 96-well plates, and each plate served as one replicate. Each replicate PCR for sorted subsets received about 210 ng genomic DNA, equal to about 30,000 T cell genomes. The purified libraries were quantified using a Qubit 3.0 fluorometer, sized with a Bioanalyzer 2100, and then quantified again using the KAPA Library Quantification kit. A separate single-read 150-cycle Illumina NextSeq 550 flow cell was used to sequence each immunoSEQ 96-well plate. Concerning the study's data processing: Because only junctional sequences without quality scores were contained in the immunoSEQ output, filtering matching that applied to full-length reads could not be performed. To assign V/J genes and CDR3, sequences were annotated against IMGT germline references using PyIR, a Python wrapper for IgBLAST v1.9. Reads were removed for weak V/J assignments (E-value above 1e-6), missing CDR3, stop codons, out-of-frame junctions, or ambiguous translated residues. V3J clonotypes were defined as sequences sharing the same inferred V gene, J gene, and CDR3 amino acid sequence. Percentage overlap between repertoires was calculated by dividing the number of shared unique clonotypes by the size of the smaller repertoire. RTK rarefaction, the Chao1 estimator, and Recon v2.1 estimates of unobserved clonotypes were used to assess repertoire richness. OLGA was used to compute generation probabilities for all TCRbeta clonotypes that the gDNA method yielded from a handful of donors. TCRdb limited this immuneACCESS table to in-frame rearrangements with V and J called. A share of clones is missing; checked studies link under half to unresolved V genes, and the rest is unexplained. The V and J calls and clone size are taken from that table; D and trimming were inferred from the DNA. A total of approximately 2,000,000 clones appear in this sample, just over 90% of them only once. Clones ranked in the top ten supply around 1.7% of the sample.

V is trimmed back by 6 bases and J by 7 bases, and the junction contains 8 bases that no gene match accounts for. From the cysteine up to the phenylalanine, the CDR3 has a length of 14 residues. The read is trimmed to its CDR3 DNA, 42 bases read in frame from base 1. Based on the germline V gene (reference sequence), the CDR1 and CDR2 sequences are MNHEY and SMNVEV. CD8 naive samples consisted of CD45RO-negative cells that were positively selected for CCR7, yielding a CD45RA+CCR7+ population without TemRA cells. Healthy HIV-negative adults with no recently reported acute infections or vaccinations were included as donors. Every donor was a Caucasian adult living in Nashville, Tennessee, USA. After blood collection by leukapheresis, PBMCs were isolated using Ficoll-Histopaque density gradient centrifugation and then cryopreserved in the vapor phase of liquid nitrogen. Purity and quantity of every magnetically sorted T cell population were checked by analytical flow cytometry. Genomic DNA was isolated from every sorted fraction and measured by UV absorbance on a Nanodrop 2000c.

On this clone itself: Its binding antigen is unknown. No base quality information exists; no much larger clone differs at one position.

Sequencing was performed on naive CD8+ T cells from PBMCs. Explained via the paper, the cell subset or site label denotes: CD45RA+CCR7+. This sequence uses TRBV27 and TRBJ2-7, with 11 bases matching TRBD2. The origin of this receptor is a man aged 18-30 years in good health. Some clones in this sample may be carry-over from other donors' samples. The CDR3 amino acid sequence is: CASSQLAGAEEQYF. The bases read TGTGCCAGCAGCCAACTAGCGGGAGCGGAGGAGCAGTACTTC.